This TCR beta chain was identified during a study of blood T cell repertoires in COVID-19. Study as a whole: From the United States, Italy and Spain came samples of acute and convalescent COVID-19. T cells, B-cell-depleted T cells, or PBMCs supplied cDNA or gDNA.

Per the original data handling: From reference gene primer amplification, estimates of nucleated cell counts were derived. Sequenced by immunoSEQ multiplex PCR; TCRdb stores in-frame clones only, minus some. V and J calls and clone size come straight from that table; D and trimming were deduced from the DNA. Altogether 250,000 to 300,000 clones are present, roughly 84% being singletons, with the ten largest covering roughly 3%. The CDR3 is 15 amino acids. V was cut by 6 bases and J by 6 bases, with 18 bases left in between. Germline loops: CDR1 MNHNY, CDR2 SVGAGI (reference sequence). What was sequenced was peripheral blood. The V and J genes are TRBV6-6 and TRBJ2-4; D may be TRBD1 (5 bases). The receptor's source is a woman under 30 with acute or convalescent COVID-19. This CDR3 reads CASSLRNGQLNIQYF. CDR3 DNA: TGTGCCAGCAGCCTCAGGAACGGACAACTAAACATTCAGTACTTC.